These 24 T cell receptor beta chains were all obtained from the same sample, sequenced in a study of CD8+ T cells in alopecia areata. The sequencing template was cDNA reverse transcribed from extracted RNA. Clones were read by immunoSEQ multiplex PCR, and TCRdb kept only the in-frame ones, dropping some. The repertoire holds about 30,000 clones, with around two thirds as singletons. What was sequenced was NKG2D-high CD8+ T cells sorted from blood. Receptor source: a human donor with alopecia areata.

The chain combines TRBV10-3 with TRBJ1-5; maybe TRBD1 (6 bases). The CDR3 runs to 15 residues. Between the trimmed V and J ends, which lost 2 bases and 6 bases, there was a span of 14 bases. The germline V gene encodes CDR1 ENHRY and CDR2 SYGVKD. CDR3 protein: CAISEAWGAGQPQHF. The CDR3 nucleotides are TGTGCCATCAGTGAGGCCTGGGGGGCAGGTCAGCCCCAGCATTTT.

The chain recombines TRBV19 with TRBJ2-7; D call uncertain. The CDR3 runs 11 residues. Trimming cost V 5 bases and J 3 bases, with 5 bases left between them. Germline CDR1 and CDR2: LNHDA and SQIVND (reference sequence). The CDR3 here is CASSSFYEQYF. CDR3 coding DNA: TGTGCCAGTAGTTCCTTCTACGAGCAGTACTTC.

This clone occurred a few times. The chain has TRBV6-6 and TRBJ2-7, with 7 bases identical to TRBD1. CDR1 is MNHNY and CDR2 is SVGAGI in the germline V gene (reference sequence). The CDR3 covers 14 residues. The junction had 8 bases not matched to a gene; V was cut back by 9 bases and J by 0 bases. The CDR3 loop is CASNTGASSYEQYF. For the CDR3, the DNA is TGTGCCAGTAACACAGGGGCGAGCTCCTACGAGCAGTACTTC.

This rearrangement joins TRBV27 to TRBJ1-3; tentatively, D is TRBD1 (5 bases). Trimming removed 5 bases at V and 2 bases at J, with 10 bases between. Germline values: CDR1 MNHEY, CDR2 SMNVEV (reference sequence). The CDR3 loop spans 14 amino acids. This CDR3 is CASSTAGPGNTIYF. The CDR3 DNA follows: TGTGCCAGCAGTACCGCGGGACCTGGAAACACCATATATTTT.

The V gene is TRBV9, the J gene TRBJ1-2, with 8 bases fitting TRBD1. From germline, CDR1 is SGDLS and CDR2 YYNGEE. V lost 3 bases to trimming and J lost 5 bases; unmatched junction nucleotides: 15. The CDR3 is made up of 17 amino acids. The CDR3 coding sequence is TGTGCCAGCAGCGCCATGACAGGGGTGGTGGCTGGTTATGGCTACACCTTC. The encoded protein is CASSAMTGVVAGYGYTF.

This clone was recorded a few times. This chain connects TRBV19 to TRBJ2-1, with 9 bases aligning to TRBD1. The length of the CDR3 is 13 residues. In germline, CDR1 is LNHDA, CDR2 SQIVND (reference sequence). The V gene end was trimmed by 9 bases and the J gene end by 5 bases; junction bases not matched to a gene: 5. CDR3 nucleotide sequence: TGTGCCAGCGGGACAGGGAATAACAATGAGCAGTTCTTC. It yields the protein CASGTGNNNEQFF. The complete variable domain, with remaining parts taken from reference TRBV19 and TRBJ2-1, reads DGGITQSPKYLFRKEGQNVTLSCEQNLNHDAMYWYRQDPGQGLRLIYYSQIVNDFQKGDIAEGYSVSREKKESFPLTVTSAQKNPTAFYLCASGTGNNNEQFFGPGTRLTVL.

The count of this clone is one. The J gene is TRBJ2-7, the V gene TRBV27, with 11 bases matching TRBD2. Germline V gives CDR1 MNHEY, CDR2 SMNVEV (reference sequence). This CDR3 is built from 14 residues. Trimming at V came to 5 bases and at J to 3 bases, leaving 3 bases not matched to a gene. The CDR3: CASSPGLAVYEQYF. CDR3 DNA: TGTGCCAGCAGTCCGGGACTAGCGGTCTACGAGCAGTACTTC.

This chain connects TRBV7-2 to TRBJ2-7; TRBD2 matches 9 bases. After removal of 5 bases from V and 2 bases from J, the junction contained 7 bases not matched to a gene. CDR1 is SGHTA, CDR2 FQGNSA, per germline. The CDR3 sequence is 15 residues long. The CDR3 DNA is TGTGCCAGCAGCCGGCCGGGACTAGCTCCCTACGAGCAGTACTTC. It is translated as CASSRPGLAPYEQYF.

The V gene is TRBV6-6, the J gene TRBJ2-7; D remains ambiguous. The V end lost 8 bases, the J end lost 2 bases, and 10 bases lay between the germline ends. Per the germline V gene, CDR1 is MNHNY and CDR2 is SVGAGI (reference sequence). The CDR3 length is 12 residues. This chain's CDR3 is CASAGSPYEQYF. In DNA, the CDR3 is TGTGCCAGCGCCGGAAGCCCCTACGAGCAGTACTTC.

The J gene is TRBJ2-5, the V gene TRBV10-2; possibly TRBD2 for D (6 bases). V shed 6 bases and J shed 6 bases, with 17 bases lying between them. The CDR3 contains 14 residues. Germline V gene lookup returns CDR1 WSHSY and CDR2 SAAADI. CDR3 loop: CASRDSVGGQTQYF. CDR3 nucleotides: TGCGCCAGCAGGGACTCCGTGGGGGGACAGACCCAGTACTTC.

This clone was seen a single time. CDR3 protein: CASSLLGAGELFF. The CDR3 coding sequence is TGTGCCAGCAGCTTACTTGGGGCCGGGGAGCTGTTTTTT. The chain couples TRBV7-9 to TRBJ2-2, with no clear D. The V gene's germline CDR1 is SEHNR and CDR2 FQNEAQ (reference sequence). V gave up 2 bases and J gave up 6 bases, with 7 bases separating them. The CDR3 contains 13 residues.

This sequence joins TRBV5-6 and TRBJ1-2; no clear D. The CDR3 is made up of 15 amino acids. CDR1 is SGHDT and CDR2 is YYEEEE in the germline V gene. Trimming removed 3 bases at V and 3 bases at J, with 15 bases between. The CDR3, as DNA: TGTGCCAGCAGCTCTGATCTAACGGGGTACTATGGCTACACCTTC. It is translated as CASSSDLTGYYGYTF.

The chain links TRBV29-1 to TRBJ1-1, with 8 bases lining up with TRBD1. There are 14 residues in the CDR3. Germline-derived CDR1 and CDR2 are SQVTM and ANQGSEA. The V segment lost 2 bases and the J segment 10 bases; nucleotides outside the gene matches: 12. The CDR3 DNA sequence: TGCAGCGTTGAATTGCCGACGGCAGGGGGCTTAGCTTTCTTT. Translation gives CSVELPTAGGLAFF. Together with reference TRBV29-1 and TRBJ1-1, the CDR3 gives the full variable domain: SAVISQKPSRDICQRGTSLTIQCQVDSQVTMMFWYRQQPGQSLTLIATANQGSEATYESGFVIDKFPISRPNLTFSTLTVSNMSPEDSSIYLCSVELPTAGGLAFFGQGTRLTVV.

J is TRBJ2-2 and V is TRBV15; no clear D gene. Trimming took 8 bases from V and 2 from J, leaving 24 bases between them. Germline loops: CDR1 LNHNV, CDR2 YYDKDF (reference sequence). This CDR3 spans 18 amino acids. CDR3 protein: CATRGSDSIFPNTGELFF. CDR3 nucleotides: TGTGCCACCCGAGGTTCCGACTCCATATTTCCAAACACCGGGGAGCTGTTTTTT.

V gene TRBV2 combines with J gene TRBJ2-7; D unresolved. The length of the CDR3 is 16 residues. Germline CDR1 reads SNHLY; CDR2 reads FYNNEI. V lost 2 bases to trimming and J lost 3 bases, with 17 bases between them. DNA of the CDR3: TGTGCCAGCAGTGAAATAGGTCAGACGAATTTCTACGAGCAGTACTTC. It translates to CASSEIGQTNFYEQYF.

The chain is built from TRBV4-1 and TRBJ2-3, with 11 bases aligning to TRBD1. The CDR3 extends over 19 amino acids. V lost 2 bases to trimming and J lost 5 bases; unmatched junction nucleotides: 15. In germline, CDR1 is MGHRA, CDR2 YSYEKL. The CDR3 nucleotides read TGCGCCAGCAGCCAACCGGGACAGGGGGTGGTCGGGACCGAAGATACGCAGTATTTT. Protein sequence: CASSQPGQGVVGTEDTQYF.

This rearrangement joins TRBV4-1 to TRBJ2-5; possibly TRBD2 for D (6 bases). Germline CDR1 is MGHRA and CDR2 is YSYEKL. The CDR3 is 16 amino acids. V was clipped by 1 base and J by 4 bases, with 16 bases between them. In nucleotides, the CDR3 is TGCGCCAGCAGCCAAGCGATCTCCCGGGGGAGAGAGACCCAGTACTTC. Translated, it gives CASSQAISRGRETQYF.

The CDR3 is CASSGDSLNQPQHF. CDR3 bases: TGTGCCAGCAGTGGCGACAGTCTCAATCAGCCCCAGCATTTT. The chain recombines TRBV28 with TRBJ1-5; the D gene is possibly TRBD1 (5 bases). The germline V gene encodes CDR1 MDHEN and CDR2 SYDVKM. This CDR3 is 14 amino acids long. V lost 5 bases and J lost 3, with 11 bases in between.

This clone came up a few times. This chain links TRBV28 with TRBJ2-6, with D possibly TRBD1 on 6 matching bases. The CDR3 is 18 residues long. Germline loops: CDR1 MDHEN, CDR2 SYDVKM. V was cut by 6 bases and J by 4 bases, with 22 bases left in between. The CDR3: CASSLGALTGFGANVLTF. CDR3 bases: TGTGCCAGCAGCCTCGGGGCCCTTACAGGGTTCGGGGCCAACGTCCTGACTTTC.

The chain joins TRBV7-2 to TRBJ2-7; no clear D gene. V was trimmed by 4 bases and J by 1 base, leaving 20 bases between them. Germline V gene sequence: CDR1 SGHTA, CDR2 FQGNSA. This CDR3 is 17 amino acids long. The CDR3 spells CASSSLISSPVSYEQYF. CDR3 sequence (DNA): TGTGCCAGCAGCTCGCTGATCTCGAGTCCCGTGTCCTACGAGCAGTACTTC.

The chain joins TRBV27 to TRBJ2-7, with D possibly matching TRBD1 (5 bases). The CDR3 has 14 residues. The V and J ends lost 5 bases and 3 bases respectively, with 14 bases between them. The V gene's germline CDR1 is MNHEY and CDR2 SMNVEV (reference sequence). The CDR3 here is CASSHLDKFYEQYF. The CDR3 nucleotides are TGTGCCAGCAGTCACCTGGACAAGTTCTACGAGCAGTACTTC.

The chain uses TRBV27 and TRBJ2-2; 13 bases fit TRBD2. CDR3 length equals 17 residues. J gave up 6 bases and V 5 bases, and 9 bases lay outside the gene matches. Per germline, CDR1 MNHEY and CDR2 SMNVEV (reference sequence). The CDR3, as DNA: TGTGCCAGCAGTCTACTATTCACTAGCGGGAGGGCCGGGGAGCTGTTTTTT. This encodes CASSLLFTSGRAGELFF.

This clone has a handful of counts. V gene TRBV2 combines with J gene TRBJ2-1; 13 bases fit TRBD2. The germline V gene has CDR1 SNHLY and CDR2 FYNNEI. Unmatched junction bases numbered 12, after V lost 8 bases and J lost 2 bases. CDR3 length: 18 residues. Here the CDR3 reads CASPVTSGGAQPYNEQFF. CDR3 in DNA: TGTGCCAGCCCAGTAACTAGCGGGGGGGCACAGCCCTACAATGAGCAGTTCTTC.

V gene TRBV4-1 combines with J gene TRBJ2-3; no firm D call. Trimming took 0 bases from V and 0 from J, leaving 13 bases between them. The CDR3 sequence is 17 residues long. Per germline, CDR1 MGHRA and CDR2 YSYEKL. This CDR3 is CASSQDRLVLSTDTQYF. CDR3 nucleotide sequence: TGCGCCAGCAGCCAAGATCGGCTAGTCCTTAGCACAGATACGCAGTATTTT.